These T cell receptor beta chains were read from a single sample in a study of blood T cell repertoires in COVID-19. Sequencing used immunoSEQ multiplex PCR; TCRdb keeps in-frame clones, though not all of them. The table includes around 250,000 clones, roughly 84% detected once. The sequenced material came from peripheral blood. These TCRs come from a woman aged 18-29 years with acute or convalescent COVID-19. CDR3s include the opening cysteine and the closing phenylalanine or tryptophan. The order of the fields is V gene, CDR3 length, D gene, J gene, clone size, CDR3 protein, CDR3 DNA. The D gene is left open where the match is weak. Rows may omit the clone size; those that give it use once, few, many or a size class.

V gene: TRBV7-2; CDR3 length: 18; D gene: .; J gene: TRBJ2-5; clone size: .; CDR3 protein: CASSLVVRARGNQETQYF; CDR3 DNA: TGTGCCAGCAGCTTAGTTGTCAGGGCGCGGGGCAACCAAGAGACCCAGTACTTC
V gene: TRBV4-3; CDR3 length: 16; D gene: TRBD2; J gene: TRBJ2-2; clone size: .; CDR3 protein: CASSQDSGSVTGELFF; CDR3 DNA: TGCGCCAGCAGCCAGGATAGCGGGTCGGTCACCGGGGAGCTGTTTTTT
V gene: TRBV7-9; CDR3 length: 16; D gene: TRBD1; J gene: TRBJ2-7; clone size: .; CDR3 protein: CASSFLRQGDTYEQYF; CDR3 DNA: TGTGCCAGCAGCTTTTTGAGACAGGGTGATACCTACGAGCAGTACTTC
V gene: TRBV7-6; CDR3 length: 17; D gene: TRBD2; J gene: TRBJ2-1; clone size: .; CDR3 protein: CASWAGRTSGRYNEQFF; CDR3 DNA: TGTGCCAGCTGGGCAGGGAGGACTAGCGGTCGGTACAATGAGCAGTTCTTC
V gene: TRBV27; CDR3 length: 13; D gene: .; J gene: TRBJ1-6; clone size: once; CDR3 protein: CASSLVRDSPLHF; CDR3 DNA: TGTGCCAGCAGTTTGGTCCGGGATTCACCCCTCCACTTT
V gene: TRBV5-1; CDR3 length: 15; D gene: .; J gene: TRBJ1-5; clone size: .; CDR3 protein: CASSLEAGEGQPQHF; CDR3 DNA: TGCGCCAGCAGCTTGGAGGCCGGGGAGGGACAGCCCCAGCATTTT
V gene: TRBV6-5; CDR3 length: 15; D gene: TRBD1; J gene: TRBJ1-5; clone size: once; CDR3 protein: CASSLQGWYNQPQHF; CDR3 DNA: TGTGCCAGCAGTCTACAGGGGTGGTACAATCAGCCCCAGCATTTT
V gene: TRBV7-2; CDR3 length: 17; D gene: .; J gene: TRBJ1-1; clone size: few; CDR3 protein: CASSQRNKGLADTEAFF; CDR3 DNA: TGTGCCAGCAGCCAACGAAATAAGGGGTTGGCGGACACTGAAGCTTTCTTT
V gene: TRBV9; CDR3 length: 13; D gene: .; J gene: TRBJ2-1; clone size: .; CDR3 protein: CASSDGGHNEQFF; CDR3 DNA: TGTGCCAGCAGTGACGGAGGTCACAATGAGCAGTTCTTC
V gene: TRBV19; CDR3 length: 14; D gene: .; J gene: TRBJ1-1; clone size: once; CDR3 protein: CASRLTGMNTEAFF; CDR3 DNA: TGTGCCAGTAGATTGACAGGAATGAACACTGAAGCTTTCTTT
V gene: TRBV18; CDR3 length: 13; D gene: TRBD2; J gene: TRBJ2-7; clone size: .; CDR3 protein: CASSGGSSYEQYF; CDR3 DNA: TGTGCCAGCTCAGGCGGGAGCTCCTACGAGCAGTACTTC
V gene: TRBV5-4; CDR3 length: 14; D gene: .; J gene: TRBJ2-3; clone size: .; CDR3 protein: CASSLGSRTDTQYF; CDR3 DNA: TGTGCCAGCAGCTTGGGGAGTAGGACAGATACGCAGTATTTT
V gene: TRBV27; CDR3 length: 15; D gene: .; J gene: TRBJ2-7; clone size: .; CDR3 protein: CASSPPRAGSYEQYF; CDR3 DNA: TGTGCCAGCAGTCCCCCCCGGGCGGGCTCCTACGAGCAGTACTTC
V gene: TRBV11-3; CDR3 length: 14; D gene: .; J gene: TRBJ2-3; clone size: .; CDR3 protein: CASSLEPGLDTQYF; CDR3 DNA: TGTGCCAGCAGCTTAGAGCCAGGGCTTGATACGCAGTATTTT
V gene: TRBV5-4; CDR3 length: 11; D gene: .; J gene: TRBJ1-1; clone size: .; CDR3 protein: CASSLDGEAFF; CDR3 DNA: TGTGCCAGCAGCTTGGACGGTGAAGCTTTCTTT
V gene: TRBV28; CDR3 length: 14; D gene: TRBD1; J gene: TRBJ1-2; clone size: .; CDR3 protein: CASSPTGRNYGYTF; CDR3 DNA: TGTGCCAGCAGCCCGACAGGGAGGAACTATGGCTACACCTTC
V gene: TRBV2; CDR3 length: 13; D gene: TRBD2; J gene: TRBJ2-5; clone size: .; CDR3 protein: CATGTGLAKAQYF; CDR3 DNA: TGTGCCACAGGCACCGGACTAGCGAAAGCCCAGTACTTC
V gene: TRBV18; CDR3 length: 14; D gene: .; J gene: TRBJ1-2; clone size: .; CDR3 protein: CASSPDPPGGGYTF; CDR3 DNA: TGTGCCAGCTCACCAGATCCCCCCGGTGGTGGCTACACCTTC
V gene: TRBV28; CDR3 length: 15; D gene: TRBD2; J gene: TRBJ2-7; clone size: .; CDR3 protein: CASSLMRTSKYEQYF; CDR3 DNA: TGTGCCAGCAGTTTAATGAGGACTAGTAAGTACGAGCAGTACTTC
V gene: TRBV27; CDR3 length: 15; D gene: .; J gene: TRBJ2-3; clone size: .; CDR3 protein: CASSLLGTASDTQYF; CDR3 DNA: TGTGCCAGCAGTTTACTTGGGACTGCCTCAGATACGCAGTATTTT
V gene: TRBV19; CDR3 length: 14; D gene: .; J gene: TRBJ1-5; clone size: few; CDR3 protein: CASSLQGSSQPQHF; CDR3 DNA: TGTGCCAGTAGCTTACAGGGTTCGAGTCAGCCCCAGCATTTT
V gene: TRBV6-5; CDR3 length: 13; D gene: .; J gene: TRBJ1-3; clone size: .; CDR3 protein: CASSPGPGNTIYF; CDR3 DNA: TGTGCCAGCAGTCCAGGCCCGGGAAACACCATATATTTT
V gene: TRBV6-2/TRBV6-3; CDR3 length: 14; D gene: .; J gene: TRBJ2-7; clone size: .; CDR3 protein: CASSSDREAYEQYF; CDR3 DNA: TGTGCCAGCAGTTCCGACAGGGAGGCGTACGAGCAGTACTTC
V gene: TRBV19; CDR3 length: 13; D gene: .; J gene: TRBJ1-5; clone size: .; CDR3 protein: CASSISGYQPQHF; CDR3 DNA: TGTGCCAGTAGTATATCGGGGTATCAGCCCCAGCATTTT
V gene: TRBV11-3; CDR3 length: 15; D gene: .; J gene: TRBJ2-1; clone size: once; CDR3 protein: CASSLNEDSYNEQFF; CDR3 DNA: TGTGCCAGCAGCTTGAACGAGGATAGCTACAATGAGCAGTTCTTC
V gene: TRBV7-6; CDR3 length: 16; D gene: TRBD1; J gene: TRBJ2-2; clone size: .; CDR3 protein: CASSLARGQLTGELFF; CDR3 DNA: TGTGCCAGCAGCTTAGCGAGGGGACAGCTCACCGGGGAGCTGTTTTTT
V gene: TRBV6-6; CDR3 length: 15; D gene: TRBD2; J gene: TRBJ2-7; clone size: .; CDR3 protein: CASSYQTSGPYEQYF; CDR3 DNA: TGTGCCAGCAGTTACCAGACTAGCGGCCCGTACGAGCAGTACTTC
V gene: TRBV6-5; CDR3 length: 14; D gene: .; J gene: TRBJ2-7; clone size: .; CDR3 protein: CASSRDLPTYEQYF; CDR3 DNA: TGTGCCAGCTCGCGGGACCTACCTACCTACGAGCAGTACTTC
V gene: TRBV7-2; CDR3 length: 16; D gene: TRBD2; J gene: TRBJ2-1; clone size: once; CDR3 protein: CASSLAPSGRSHEQFF; CDR3 DNA: TGTGCCAGCAGCTTAGCCCCTAGCGGGAGATCCCATGAGCAGTTCTTC
V gene: TRBV29-1; CDR3 length: 14; D gene: .; J gene: TRBJ1-1; clone size: few; CDR3 protein: CSVESWGVNTEAFF; CDR3 DNA: TGCAGCGTTGAGAGCTGGGGGGTTAATACTGAAGCTTTCTTT
V gene: TRBV18; CDR3 length: 14; D gene: TRBD1; J gene: TRBJ1-4; clone size: .; CDR3 protein: CASSPTTGEEKLFF; CDR3 DNA: TGTGCCAGCTCACCGACGACAGGGGAAGAAAAACTGTTTTTT
V gene: TRBV5-1; CDR3 length: 17; D gene: .; J gene: TRBJ2-1; clone size: .; CDR3 protein: CASSPNAGSTAYNEQFF; CDR3 DNA: TGCGCCAGCAGCCCCAATGCCGGGAGTACCGCCTACAATGAGCAGTTCTTC
V gene: TRBV5-1; CDR3 length: 12; D gene: .; J gene: TRBJ2-7; clone size: .; CDR3 protein: CASSAISNEQYF; CDR3 DNA: TGCGCCAGCAGCGCTATTAGCAACGAGCAGTACTTC
V gene: TRBV12-5; CDR3 length: 15; D gene: TRBD1; J gene: TRBJ1-5; clone size: .; CDR3 protein: CASGSGQGGNQPQHF; CDR3 DNA: TGTGCTAGTGGTTCCGGACAGGGGGGGAATCAGCCCCAGCATTTT
V gene: TRBV6-5; CDR3 length: 13; D gene: .; J gene: TRBJ1-1; clone size: few; CDR3 protein: CASSYSLRNEAFF; CDR3 DNA: TGTGCCAGCAGTTACTCCCTCCGTAATGAAGCTTTCTTT
V gene: TRBV4-2; CDR3 length: 14; D gene: .; J gene: TRBJ2-3; clone size: .; CDR3 protein: CASSQGDNTDTQYF; CDR3 DNA: TGTGCCAGCAGCCAAGGGGACAACACAGATACGCAGTATTTT
V gene: TRBV3-1/TRBV3-2; CDR3 length: 13; D gene: TRBD2; J gene: TRBJ2-7; clone size: .; CDR3 protein: CASRTTTSDEQYF; CDR3 DNA: TGTGCCAGCAGGACGACGACTAGCGACGAGCAGTACTTC
V gene: TRBV5-1; CDR3 length: 18; D gene: TRBD2; J gene: TRBJ2-1; clone size: once; CDR3 protein: CASSLKPPGTSGDNEQFF; CDR3 DNA: TGCGCCAGCAGCTTAAAACCCCCCGGGACTAGCGGGGACAATGAGCAGTTCTTC
V gene: TRBV9; CDR3 length: 18; D gene: .; J gene: TRBJ2-2; clone size: .; CDR3 protein: CASSVTRDSSWIFGELFF; CDR3 DNA: TGTGCCAGCAGCGTAACCCGGGACTCCTCTTGGATTTTCGGGGAGCTGTTTTTT
V gene: TRBV30; CDR3 length: 14; D gene: TRBD1; J gene: TRBJ1-6; clone size: .; CDR3 protein: CAWSPGTGNSPLHF; CDR3 DNA: TGTGCCTGGAGTCCCGGGACAGGGAATTCACCCCTCCACTTT
V gene: TRBV9; CDR3 length: 17; D gene: .; J gene: TRBJ2-7; clone size: .; CDR3 protein: CASSVEPGTPNSYEQYF; CDR3 DNA: TGTGCCAGCAGCGTAGAACCTGGGACACCTAACTCCTACGAGCAGTACTTC